The source of this TCR beta chain is a study of control samples from healthy donors and cancer patients. The germline gives CDR1 SGHDN, CDR2 FVKESK. Trimming cost V 1 base and J 6 bases, with 9 bases left between them. The CDR3 spans 14 residues. This table comes from immunoSEQ multiplex PCR, and its TCRdb copy is limited to in-frame clones, with some not included. The sample contains about 120,000 clones, 89% of which appear only once. This TCR was sampled from a man aged 50 or older in good health. This chain links TRBV14 with TRBJ2-2, with a possible D match to TRBD2 (5 bases). The specimen sequenced was blood. This CDR3 reads CASSQVSGAGELFF. The CDR3 DNA reads as TGTGCCAGCAGCCAAGTAAGCGGAGCCGGGGAGCTGTTTTTT.